Shown below are 9 T cell receptor beta chains from a single sample sequenced in a study of blood T cell repertoires in COVID-19. Generated by immunoSEQ multiplex PCR, the TCRdb table keeps only in-frame clones and is missing some. The profile shows just under 80,000 clones, 80% of them singletons. Source material: peripheral blood. Receptors originate from a woman in her 70s with acute or convalescent COVID-19.

The gene calls are TRBV4-3 and TRBJ1-6, with D perhaps TRBD1 (5 bases). CDR3 size: 13 residues. CDR1 and CDR2 (germline): LGHNA, YSLEER. V lost 0 bases to trimming and J lost 14 bases, with 11 bases between them. The CDR3 DNA reads as TGCGCCAGCAGCCAAGATTCTGGGGCGACCCTCCACTTT. Its protein is CASSQDSGATLHF.

The gene calls are TRBV24-1 and TRBJ2-3; D may be TRBD2 (5 bases). There are 14 residues in the CDR3. V was cut by 2 bases and J by 4 bases, with 9 bases left in between. Germline CDR1 KGHDR, CDR2 SFDVKD. The CDR3 loop reads CATSDYGVPDTQYF. Here the CDR3 DNA reads TGTGCCACCAGTGATTACGGGGTTCCAGATACGCAGTATTTT.

This sequence joins TRBV6-2 or TRBV6-3 and TRBJ2-7; 12 nucleotides align to TRBD2. Germline loops: CDR1 MNHEY, CDR2 SVGEGT. This CDR3 is 16 amino acids long. Trimming at V came to 0 bases and at J to 2 bases, leaving 2 bases not matched to a gene. The CDR3 sequence is CASSYSRLAGAYEQYF. The CDR3, as DNA: TGTGCCAGCAGTTACTCGAGACTAGCGGGGGCCTACGAGCAGTACTTC.

In this sample, this clone turned up once. The chain carries TRBV6-6 and TRBJ1-2, with a tentative D call TRBD1 (5 bases). This CDR3 region has 14 residues. The V end lost 5 bases, the J end lost 4 bases, and 14 bases lay between the germline ends. Looked up from germline, CDR1 is MNHNY and CDR2 is SVGAGI (reference sequence). The CDR3 reads CASSPYQGSYGYTF. CDR3 coding DNA: TGTGCCAGCAGTCCCTATCAGGGCTCCTATGGCTACACCTTC.

The V gene is TRBV6-5, the J gene TRBJ1-3; possible D gene TRBD1, 6 bases. The CDR3 totals 14 residues. From germline, CDR1 is MNHEY and CDR2 SVGAGI. Trimming stripped 7 bases from V and 4 bases from J, with 14 bases between. The CDR3 loop reads CASTTGGAGNTIYF. DNA for the CDR3: TGTGCCAGCACGACCGGGGGGGCAGGAAACACCATATATTTT.

The sample holds a few counts of this clone. This chain connects TRBV20-1 to TRBJ1-2; D uncertain. Germline lookup yields CDR1 DFQATT and CDR2 SNEGSKA (reference sequence). Trimming took 6 bases from V and 2 from J, leaving 7 bases between them. This CDR3 contains 11 residues. CDR3 loop: CSAVENYGYTF. In DNA form, the CDR3 reads TGCAGTGCCGTAGAGAACTATGGCTACACCTTC.

The chain links TRBV13 to TRBJ1-2, with 7 bases matching TRBD1. Per germline, CDR1 PRHDT and CDR2 FYEKMQ (reference sequence). The CDR3 totals 17 residues. V shed 1 base, J shed 3 bases, and the junction held 11 bases outside the gene matches. The CDR3 reads CASSLEVSGQGDYGYTF. The CDR3 bases are TGTGCCAGCAGCTTAGAGGTCTCGGGGCAGGGGGACTATGGCTACACCTTC.

A single count supports this clone. This rearrangement joins TRBV19 to TRBJ1-1; possible D gene TRBD1, 6 bases. Trimming removed 3 bases at V and 5 bases at J, with 16 bases between. The CDR3 loop spans 15 amino acids. The germline gives CDR1 LNHDA, CDR2 SQIVND (reference sequence). The CDR3 sequence is CASSIEGVTGTEAFF. The CDR3 DNA sequence: TGTGCCAGTAGTATCGAGGGGGTAACGGGGACTGAAGCTTTCTTT.

This clone was detected only a few times. The chain employs TRBV6-5 and TRBJ1-2, with 7 bases that match TRBD1. The CDR3 covers 13 residues. V shed 4 bases, J shed 8 bases, and the junction held 7 bases outside the gene matches. Germline CDR1 reads MNHEY; CDR2 reads SVGAGI. Here the CDR3 DNA reads TGTGCCAGCAGTTCTGACAGGGTGAGAGGCTACACCTTC. Protein: CASSSDRVRGYTF.